This entry is about one T cell receptor (beta chain). This entry belongs to a study of monozygotic twins with inflammatory bowel disease. There are 15 residues in the CDR3. Investigators made cDNA in eight separate reactions per sample. Template switching added UMIs carrying a 6-nucleotide sample barcode. One entry per CDR3 protein, without DNA, is what TCRdb gives after re-calling the 5' RACE reads. This table holds under 350,000 distinct CDR3 sequences. This chain uses TRBV12-3 or TRBV12-4 with TRBJ2-4; no DNA is available, so the TRBD1 call from TCRdb remains unchecked. The source material was blood. This clonotype was obtained from a human donor with ulcerative colitis or Crohn's disease, or a healthy co-twin of an affected twin (not recorded which). The CDR3 is CASSRSGETKNIQYF.